Listed below are T cell receptor beta chains from one sample, sequenced in a study of T cell repertoires in ileal Crohn's disease. Only in-frame clones appear in the TCRdb table, and some are missing; sequencing was by immunoSEQ multiplex PCR. Of about 62,000 clones in the sample, about 89% were seen once. The sequencing input was ileal tissue. The receptors derive from an adult with Crohn's disease. The conserved cysteine and the conserved F or W are not part of the CDR3 here.

v_call | cdr3_aa
TRBV6-5 | ASSYSPREYYEQY
TRBV18 | ASTTGVETEAF
TRBV5-4 | ASSPKDRRNTDTQY
TRBV4-3 | ASSRERDSYYEQY
TRBV11-2 | ASSLGQISNQPQH
TRBV7-2 | ASSLAQGRNTEAF
TRBV9 | ASSVGLGGEEKLF
TRBV10-2 | ASCPFKGGNTIY
TRBV28 | ASSSKWDIRGSSPLH
TRBV13 | ASSSKHTGYYGYT
TRBV19 | ASSPSRDTNSPLH
TRBV7-8 | ASSSTSGSFNEQF
TRBV6-1 | ASSGERLDTQY
TRBV30 | AWRPRGAYSNQPQH
TRBV12-5 | ASGWEVEFEQY
TRBV5-1 | ASSLSVGQAGAYEQY
TRBV5-1 | ASSAETGVSYEQY
TRBV18 | ASHTGLEETQY
TRBV28 | ASSVSLSWYY
TRBV2 | ASSLDRDLTQPQH
TRBV5-8 | ASRFRDRADEQY
TRBV7-9 | ASSLDGPYNSPLH
TRBV29-1 | SVGLGDRGYYEQF
TRBV5-1 | ASSLVDSEAF
TRBV5-4 | ASSWSTESNYGYT
TRBV2 | ASLGQNNQPQH